The clone carrying this T cell receptor (beta chain) was picked up one time. The record originates from a study of blood T cell repertoires in COVID-19. At the level of the study: Whether acute or convalescent, the COVID-19 samples came from the United States, Italy and Spain. T cells, B-cell-depleted T cells, or PBMCs supplied cDNA or gDNA.

With 4 bases removed from V and 1 base from J, the gap between germline ends came to 7 bases. This CDR3 is built from 13 residues. Germline CDR1 reads MNHEY; CDR2 reads SVGEGT. Authors' analysis steps: Using reference gene primer amplification, nucleated cell counts were estimated. Using immunoSEQ multiplex PCR, the repertoire was profiled, and TCRdb retains in-frame clones only, with some absent. The DNA gave D and trimming, while V, J and clone size come from that table. This table holds 200,000 to 250,000 clones, 86% found once. Seattle patients were enrolled while actively infected and followed longitudinally.

The genes are TRBV6-2 or TRBV6-3 and TRBJ1-1; no definite D call. The receptor was isolated from a woman between 45 and 65 years old with COVID-19, enrolled during active disease. The sequenced sample consisted of peripheral blood. This CDR3 reads CASSFPGNTEAFF. CDR3 DNA sequence: TGTGCCAGCAGTTTCCCGGGGAACACTGAAGCTTTCTTT.